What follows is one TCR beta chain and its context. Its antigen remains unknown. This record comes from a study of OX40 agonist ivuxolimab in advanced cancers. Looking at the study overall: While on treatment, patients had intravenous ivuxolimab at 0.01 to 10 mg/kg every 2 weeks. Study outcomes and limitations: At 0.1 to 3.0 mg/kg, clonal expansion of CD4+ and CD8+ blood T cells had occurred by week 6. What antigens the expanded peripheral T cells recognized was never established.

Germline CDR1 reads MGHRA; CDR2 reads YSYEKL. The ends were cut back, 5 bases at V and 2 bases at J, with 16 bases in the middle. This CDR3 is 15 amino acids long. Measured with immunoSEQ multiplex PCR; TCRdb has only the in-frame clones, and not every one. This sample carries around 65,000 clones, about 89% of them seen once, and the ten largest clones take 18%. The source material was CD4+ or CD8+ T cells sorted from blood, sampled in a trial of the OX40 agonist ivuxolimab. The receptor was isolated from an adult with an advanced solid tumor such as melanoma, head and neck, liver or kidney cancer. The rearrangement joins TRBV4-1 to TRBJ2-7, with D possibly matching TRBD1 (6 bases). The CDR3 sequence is CASSTLQGPTYEQYF. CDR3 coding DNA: TGCGCCAGCAGCACCCTCCAGGGGCCGACCTACGAGCAGTACTTC.